The entry below describes one T cell receptor beta chain. Other DNA sequences in the sample encode the same CDR3. Participant reports of clinical history set cohort assignment. With 0 bases removed from V and 0 bases from J, the gap between germline ends came to 9 bases. Per the germline V gene, CDR1 is MNHEY and CDR2 is SVGAGI. This CDR3 has 16 amino acids. This specimen comes from a study of blood T cell repertoires in COVID-19. Whole-study context: PBMCs, B-cell-depleted T cells, or T cells were the source of the cDNA or gDNA that made up the material.

Profiled with immunoSEQ multiplex PCR; TCRdb holds only in-frame clones, not every one. The data show 200,000 to 300,000 clones, around 85% seen once. V and J are TRBV6-5 and TRBJ1-3; unclear D gene. The specimen was PBMCs or T cells enriched from blood (not recorded which). This clonotype originated in a woman aged 45-65 years with acute COVID-19. CDR3 DNA: TGTGCCAGCAGTTACTCTTCGGGTGCCTCTGGAAACACCATATATTTT. Protein product: CASSYSSGASGNTIYF.